This T cell receptor beta chain was profiled in a study of blood T cells in healthy people across ages. This clonotype has just a few counts. With a J-beta primer mix and a sample-barcoded 5' primer, a second PCR ran about 7 to 12 cycles. TCRdb processed the 5' RACE reads anew with MiXCR; each CDR3 protein has one entry. Here the sample spans 850,000 to 1,000,000 distinct CDR3 sequences, 51% being singletons. The sample was blood. The sequence was obtained from a woman aged 60-75 years in good health.

The chain's CDR3 is CASSPTPGSREQFF. The CDR3 coding sequence is TGTGCCAGCAGTCCTACCCCGGGGTCCAGGGAGCAGTTCTTC. The chain recombines TRBV9 with TRBJ2-1, with D tentatively TRBD2 (5 bases). Deletions cut 5 bases from V and 10 bases from J, with 19 bases between. Germline V gene sequence: CDR1 SGDLS, CDR2 YYNGEE. The CDR3 loop spans 14 amino acids.